The 14 T cell receptor beta chains given below trace back to one sample, sequenced in a study of molecular identifiers for immune sequencing clone quantification. TCRdb fed the PCR reads into MiXCR, producing one record per CDR3 protein. The data hold 70,000 to 95,000 distinct CDR3 sequences, with 15% to 20% observed a single time. The sequenced sample consisted of naive CD8+ T cells from blood, with Jurkat cell RNA spiked in. Indicated subset: FACS-sorted CD8+CD4-CCR7+CD45RA+ naive T cells. These receptors all stem from a human donor in good health. Some libraries in this study had Jurkat cell RNA spiked in.

This clonotype was seen more than once but under ten times. The chain has TRBV27 and TRBJ2-7; 8 nucleotides align to TRBD1. The germline V gene has CDR1 MNHEY and CDR2 SMNVEV (reference sequence). There are 15 residues in the CDR3. V gave up 0 bases and J gave up 3 bases; unmatched junction bases: 4. The CDR3 nucleotides are TGTGCCAGCAGTTTATCGGGGGACAGGTACTACGAGCAGTACTTC. This translates into CASSLSGDRYYEQYF.

This clonotype has at least ten counts. The chain is built from TRBV7-2 and TRBJ2-2; TRBD1 might be the D (6 bases). The length of the CDR3 is 16 residues. Germline V gene data show CDR1 as SGHTA and CDR2 as FQGNSA. V was trimmed by 5 bases and J by 7 bases, leaving 20 bases between them. For the CDR3, the DNA is TGTGCCAGCAGCCCGAGGCCGTGGGGGCTGGGCGGGGAGCTGTTTTTT. Its translation: CASSPRPWGLGGELFF. The entire variable domain, with the rest obtained from reference TRBV7-2 and TRBJ2-2, is as follows: GAGVSQSPSNKVTEKGKDVELRCDPISGHTALYWYRQSLGQGLEFLIYFQGNSAPDKSGLPSDRFSAERTGGSVSTLTIQRTQQEDSAVYLCASSPRPWGLGGELFFGEGSRLTVL.

This clonotype has more than one count but fewer than ten. Possible read error: a much larger clone is one base away. The rearrangement uses TRBV4-3 and TRBJ1-4, with no clear D. This CDR3 region has 12 residues. The germline V gene encodes CDR1 LGHNA and CDR2 YSLEER. Trimming shortened V by 0 bases and J by 9 bases, and 5 bases separated the two germline ends. The CDR3 loop is CASSQDTKKLFF. The DNA of the CDR3 is TGCGCCAGCAGCCAAGACACAAAAAAACTGTTTTTT.

This clonotype appeared many times. The chain has TRBV12-5 and TRBJ2-7, with 11 bases identical to TRBD2. With 5 bases clipped from V and 1 base from J, the junction kept 16 bases outside the gene matches. The CDR3 is 19 residues long. Germline V gives CDR1 LGHNT, CDR2 FRNRAP. CDR3 in amino acids: CASGLNLGLAASDSYEQYF. In DNA form, the CDR3 reads TGTGCTAGTGGTCTGAACCTGGGACTAGCGGCCTCGGATTCCTACGAGCAGTACTTC.

Note on this clonotype: Just one base apart from a much larger clone, this may be a read error. The rearrangement uses TRBV4-1 and TRBJ2-7, with D perhaps TRBD1 or TRBD2 (5 bases each). Germline V gene sequence: CDR1 MGHRA, CDR2 YSYEKL. V lost 3 bases to trimming and J lost 3 bases, with 15 bases between them. The CDR3 covers 15 residues. The CDR3, as DNA: TGCGCCAGCAGCCAGATCGGGGCAGGGCACTACGAGCAGTACTTC. The encoded protein is CASSQIGAGHYEQYF.

This chain uses TRBV4-3 with TRBJ1-2; a weak D match, TRBD1 (5 bases). V lost 0 bases to trimming and J lost 8 bases, with 19 bases between them. Germline CDR1 and CDR2: LGHNA and YSLEER. The CDR3 is 16 residues long. This CDR3 reads CASSQDLTRGAEGYTF. CDR3 DNA: TGCGCCAGCAGCCAAGATCTAACCCGGGGCGCGGAGGGCTACACCTTC.

V and J are TRBV15 and TRBJ2-7; 12 bases fit TRBD2. The V gene end was trimmed by 5 bases and the J gene end by 1 base; junction bases not matched to a gene: 3. The germline V gene encodes CDR1 LNHNV and CDR2 YYDKDF (reference sequence). CDR3 length equals 15 residues. CDR3 nucleotide sequence: TGTGCCACCAGCGATGGACTAGCGGGATCCTACGAGCAGTACTTC. This translates into CATSDGLAGSYEQYF. Based on the CDR3 plus reference TRBV15 and TRBJ2-7, the full variable domain is DAMVIQNPRYQVTQFGKPVTLSCSQTLNHNVMYWYQQKSSQAPKLLFHYYDKDFNNEADTPDNFQSRRPNTSFCFLDIRSPGLGDTAMYLCATSDGLAGSYEQYFGPGTRLTVT.

There are many counts of this clonotype. The chain carries TRBV7-2 and TRBJ2-7, with D perhaps TRBD2 (6 bases). Trimming shortened V by 5 bases and J by 0 bases, and 14 bases separated the two germline ends. CDR1 and CDR2 from the germline V gene are SGHTA and FQGNSA. This CDR3 has 15 residues. Written as DNA, the CDR3 is TGTGCCAGCAGCATCGGGACTCTAAGCTCCTACGAGCAGTACTTC. It specifies CASSIGTLSSYEQYF.

Ten or more counts support this clonotype. This sequence joins TRBV28 and TRBJ2-7; the match to TRBD2 covers 14 bases. The germline V gene encodes CDR1 MDHEN and CDR2 SYDVKM. V was pared by 7 bases and J by 4 bases, with 3 bases of the junction left unmatched. The CDR3 is 14 amino acids. The CDR3 nucleotides are TGTGCCAGCACCGGGACTAGCGGGAGTTACGAGCAGTACTTC. This codes for CASTGTSGSYEQYF.

The chain joins TRBV7-9 to TRBJ2-1; TRBD2 matches 7 bases. The V and J ends lost 0 bases and 3 bases, in that order; junction bases with no gene match: 5. The CDR3 contains 16 residues. Per germline, CDR1 SEHNR and CDR2 FQNEAQ (reference sequence). The CDR3 sequence is CASSLARGRDYNEQFF. For the CDR3, the DNA is TGTGCCAGCAGCTTAGCGCGCGGGAGAGACTACAATGAGCAGTTCTTC.

This clonotype was observed at least ten times. The CDR3 DNA reads as TGTGCCAGCAGCCTAAGTTACCCTTCGGGGCAGCCCCAGCATTTT. Amino acids: CASSLSYPSGQPQHF. This chain connects TRBV7-2 to TRBJ1-5; D remains ambiguous. Germline V gene sequence: CDR1 SGHTA, CDR2 FQGNSA. V lost 5 bases to trimming and J lost 7 bases, with 18 bases between them. The CDR3 runs 15 residues.

At least ten counts were recorded for this clonotype. The chain recombines TRBV4-1 with TRBJ2-3; D unresolved. The V and J ends lost 0 bases and 6 bases respectively, with 10 bases between them. CDR1 is MGHRA and CDR2 is YSYEKL in the germline V gene. The CDR3 is 14 residues long. For the CDR3, the DNA is TGCGCCAGCAGCCAAGATACCGTTGGGGATACGCAGTATTTT. Amino acid sequence: CASSQDTVGDTQYF.

Of note for this clonotype: One end of the junction varies from germline; a read error may be responsible. CDR3 protein: CASSLHRGQAGANVLAF. DNA for the CDR3: TGTGCCAGCAGTTTACACAGGGGGCAAGCTGGGGCCAACGTCCTGGCTTTC. The chain combines TRBV12-3 or TRBV12-4 with TRBJ2-6, with TRBD1 identical over 9 bases. This CDR3 is 17 amino acids long.

This clonotype was found many times. The chain couples TRBV12-3 or TRBV12-4 to TRBJ2-4, with 9 bases fitting TRBD1. With V trimmed by 6 bases and J by 2 bases, 11 bases remained unmatched. This CDR3 comprises 17 residues. The CDR3 here is CASSSLLQGATKNIQYF. Here the CDR3 DNA reads TGTGCCAGCAGCTCTTTATTACAGGGGGCGACCAAAAACATTCAGTACTTC.